This T cell receptor (beta chain) stems from a study of control samples from healthy donors and cancer patients. CDR1 is SGHRS, CDR2 YFSETQ, per germline. The CDR3 totals 15 residues. V was clipped by 0 bases and J by 7 bases; unmatched bases: 7. Generated by immunoSEQ multiplex PCR, the TCRdb table keeps only in-frame clones and is missing some. This sample yields just over 9,000 clones, of which roughly 91% are seen a single time; just under 20% belongs to the top ten. The sample comprised PBMCs. The chain combines TRBV5-1 with TRBJ2-1, with 7 bases fitting TRBD2. The sequence was collected from a man between 60 and 75 years old with colorectal cancer. The CDR3 loop is CASSLEAGVYNEQFF. The DNA for the CDR3 is TGCGCCAGCAGCTTGGAGGCGGGAGTATATAATGAGCAGTTCTTC.